The 8 T cell receptor beta chains below all came from one sample that was sequenced in a study of memory CD4+ T cells and cytomegalovirus serostatus. The sort gate was single viable CD3+CD4+CD8-CD45RO+ cells for memory CD4+ T cells. Profiled with immunoSEQ multiplex PCR; TCRdb holds only in-frame clones, not every one. The table shows roughly 67,000 clones, with about 76% occurring only once. Specimen: memory CD4+ T cells from blood. Receptor source: an adult in good health and CMV-seropositive.

The chain employs TRBV4-1 and TRBJ2-7, with TRBD2 identical over 10 bases. CDR1 is MGHRA, CDR2 YSYEKL, per germline. The CDR3 totals 15 residues. V was clipped by 4 bases and J by 0 bases; unmatched bases: 3. The CDR3 is CASSPQREGSYEQYF. DNA of the CDR3: TGCGCCAGCAGCCCCCAGCGGGAGGGCTCCTACGAGCAGTACTTC.

The chain couples TRBV5-5 to TRBJ1-2; D gene unclear. Germline assignment: CDR1 SGHKS and CDR2 YYEKEE (reference sequence). Trimming stripped 3 bases from V and 5 bases from J, with 14 bases between. The CDR3 is 14 amino acids. DNA for the CDR3: TGTGCCAGCAGCTCGACCTGGACCCCGTATGGCTACACCTTC. Residues: CASSSTWTPYGYTF.

This chain links TRBV7-9 with TRBJ1-5; 9 bases line up with TRBD1. Germline V gene sequence: CDR1 SEHNR, CDR2 FQNEAQ (reference sequence). CDR3 length: 15 amino acids. V shed 3 bases and J 7 bases; nucleotides not matched to a gene: 7. The CDR3 coding sequence is TGTGCCAGCAGCTTTGGACAGGGGCAAAACCAGCCCCAGCATTTT. As protein: CASSFGQGQNQPQHF.

The chain uses TRBV2 and TRBJ1-2; TRBD1 aligns across 8 bases. The CDR3 runs to 14 residues. In germline, CDR1 is SNHLY, CDR2 FYNNEI. Unmatched junction bases numbered 8, after V lost 7 bases and J lost 4 bases. DNA for the CDR3: TGTGCCAGCACCGAAGCTACAGGGGGCTATGGCTACACCTTC. This translates into CASTEATGGYGYTF. The full variable domain, completed using reference TRBV2 and TRBJ1-2, is EPEVTQTPSHQVTQMGQEVILRCVPISNHLYFYWYRQILGQKVEFLVSFYNNEISEKSEIFDDQFSVERPDGSNFTLKIRSTKLEDSAMYFCASTEATGGYGYTFGSGTRLTVV.

Only a few counts were recorded for this clone. V and J are TRBV10-3 and TRBJ1-6, with 7 bases fitting TRBD1. This CDR3 is built from 15 residues. V trimming: 6 bases; J trimming: 5 bases; junction bases outside the gene matches: 7. CDR1 is ENHRY, CDR2 SYGVKD, per germline. The CDR3 DNA follows: TGTGCCATCAGGTCCGACAGGGCTAATAATTCACCCCTCCACTTT. Protein product: CAIRSDRANNSPLHF.

This chain uses TRBV27 with TRBJ2-4, with 9 bases fitting TRBD1. Losses at the gene ends were 3 bases for V and 9 bases for J; bases not matched to a gene: 9. Germline-derived CDR1 and CDR2 are MNHEY and SMNVEV (reference sequence). This CDR3 contains 15 residues. CDR3 nucleotide sequence: TGTGCCAGCAGTTTTCGACCAGGGACAGGGACCATTCAGTACTTC. This translates into CASSFRPGTGTIQYF.

V gene TRBV28 combines with J gene TRBJ1-4; D possibly corresponds to TRBD1 (5 bases). Germline V gene lookup returns CDR1 MDHEN and CDR2 SYDVKM. Trimming took 3 bases from V and 8 from J, leaving 13 bases between them. This CDR3 contains 14 residues. CDR3 protein: CASSFPARGEKLFF. For the CDR3, the DNA is TGTGCCAGCAGTTTCCCGGCGAGGGGCGAAAAACTGTTTTTT.

The chain links TRBV5-4 to TRBJ2-5, with 9 bases lining up with TRBD2. Germline CDR1 and CDR2: SGHNT and YYREEE (reference sequence). There are 16 residues in the CDR3. J gave up 2 bases and V 4 bases, and 9 bases lay outside the gene matches. The CDR3 coding sequence is TGTGCCAGCAGCCCCGGGACAGCGGGGGGACAAGAGACCCAGTACTTC. Translation: CASSPGTAGGQETQYF.